This T cell receptor (beta chain) was documented in a study of cytomegalovirus exposure and HLA in healthy donors. The CDR3 has 14 residues. In germline, CDR1 is LGHNA, CDR2 YSLEER. V dropped 0 bases and J dropped 3 bases, with 8 bases sitting between them. A word on this clone: Its antigen is currently unknown.

Study-wide findings and caveats: An analysis done earlier found most TCR beta V segments productive about 90% or about 30% of the time.

The PCR used 60 Vbeta and 13 Jbeta primers. Using immunoSEQ multiplex PCR, the repertoire was profiled, and TCRdb retains in-frame clones only, with some absent. Here the sample spans roughly 120,000 clones, 75% to 90% being singletons. The chain couples TRBV4-3 to TRBJ1-1; no clear D gene. The TCR originated in a man aged 25 to 40 in good health and CMV-seronegative. Specimen: PBMCs. The CDR3 nucleotides read TGCGCCAGCAGCCAAGATAAAATTGACACTGAAGCTTTCTTT. It encodes CASSQDKIDTEAFF.